These 32 T cell receptor beta chains share one sample of origin, sequenced in a study of blood T cell repertoires in COVID-19. Sequencing used immunoSEQ multiplex PCR; TCRdb keeps in-frame clones, though not all of them. The sample includes approximately 210,000 clones, approximately 78% seen only once; the top ten take around 12%. Sequences were obtained from peripheral blood. These receptors all come from a woman aged 40-49 years with acute or convalescent COVID-19.

The chain uses TRBV5-1 and TRBJ1-2, with D perhaps TRBD1 (5 bases). CDR1 is SGHRS and CDR2 is YFSETQ in the germline V gene. The CDR3 is made up of 15 amino acids. Deletions cut 0 bases from V and 8 bases from J, with 17 bases between. CDR3 in DNA: TGCGCCAGCAGCTTGGGGTTTCAAGGGACTATGGGCTACACCTTC. This gives the protein CASSLGFQGTMGYTF.

The rearrangement links TRBV6-2 or TRBV6-3 to TRBJ2-1; D perhaps matches TRBD2 (5 bases). Germline assignment: CDR1 MNHEY and CDR2 SVGEGT. The CDR3 is made up of 16 amino acids. Trimming shortened V by 0 bases and J by 5 bases, and 14 bases separated the two germline ends. CDR3 region: CASSYSISGIDNEQFF. CDR3 DNA: TGTGCCAGCAGTTACTCAATCTCGGGAATAGACAATGAGCAGTTCTTC.

The CDR3: CASSPHDRSYEQYF. CDR3 DNA sequence: TGTGCCAGTAGTCCACACGACAGGTCCTACGAGCAGTACTTC. The chain links TRBV19 to TRBJ2-7; possibly TRBD1 for D (6 bases). The CDR3 contains 14 residues. Germline CDR1 is LNHDA and CDR2 is SQIVND (reference sequence). The V end was cut by 5 bases, the J end by 1 base, with 12 bases between.

The J gene is TRBJ2-3, the V gene TRBV5-1; 9 bases match TRBD2. CDR3 length: 15 amino acids. CDR1 SGHRS and CDR2 YFSETQ come from the germline V gene. The trim removed 1 base at V and 6 bases at J, leaving 6 bases unmatched. The CDR3 sequence is CASSLISSGGDTQYF. In nucleotides, the CDR3 is TGCGCCAGCAGCTTGATTTCCAGCGGGGGGGATACGCAGTATTTT.

The rearrangement links TRBV27 to TRBJ2-7; 15 nucleotides align to TRBD2. Trimming at V came to 5 bases and at J to 5 bases, leaving 10 bases not matched to a gene. The CDR3 is made up of 17 amino acids. CDR1 is MNHEY, CDR2 SMNVEV, per germline (reference sequence). CDR3 residues: CASSVLGLAGGRNEQYF. In nucleotides, the CDR3 is TGTGCCAGCAGTGTCTTAGGACTAGCGGGAGGGAGGAACGAGCAGTACTTC.

In its sample, this clone was seen a few times. The chain employs TRBV30 and TRBJ2-1; 9 bases fit TRBD2. The CDR3 is made up of 16 amino acids. The trim removed 2 bases at V and 2 bases at J, leaving 7 bases unmatched. Germline V lookup: CDR1 GTSNPN, CDR2 SVGIG (reference sequence). CDR3 nucleotides: TGTGCCTGGAGTAGTAGCGGGAGCGCCGCCTACAATGAGCAGTTCTTC. Translated: CAWSSSGSAAYNEQFF.

The chain uses TRBV9 and TRBJ2-1; 8 bases agree with TRBD2. V shed 7 bases and J 6 bases; nucleotides not matched to a gene: 3. The CDR3 sequence is 12 residues long. CDR1 and CDR2 from the germline V gene are SGDLS and YYNGEE. In DNA form, the CDR3 reads TGTGCCAGCCGCGGGACTAGCAATGAGCAGTTCTTC. Encoded protein: CASRGTSNEQFF.

The V call is TRBV7-6, the J call TRBJ1-3, with D perhaps matching TRBD1 (5 bases). With 8 bases removed from V and 5 bases from J, the gap between germline ends came to 25 bases. Per the germline V gene, CDR1 is SGHVS and CDR2 is FNYEAQ. This CDR3 is built from 17 residues. CDR3 DNA sequence: TGTGCCAGCTCTTTGTTGGGCGGCAGGGAAGGTAGAAACACCATATATTTT. It encodes CASSLLGGREGRNTIYF.

The CDR3: CASSYSDLYNEQFF. CDR3 DNA: TGTGCCAGCAGTTACTCGGACTTGTACAATGAGCAGTTCTTC. The V gene is TRBV6-6, the J gene TRBJ2-1; the D gene is possibly TRBD2 (5 bases). This CDR3 is built from 14 residues. CDR1 is MNHNY, CDR2 SVGAGI, per germline (reference sequence). Trimming took off 0 bases at V and 4 bases at J, with 7 bases between the two ends.

V gene TRBV9 combines with J gene TRBJ1-6; D gene unclear. The germline V and J ends were trimmed by 0 bases and 3 bases, with 4 bases remaining between them. CDR3 length: 14 amino acids. CDR1 is SGDLS, CDR2 YYNGEE, per germline. CDR3: CASSVGSYNSPLHF. Here the CDR3 DNA reads TGTGCCAGCAGCGTAGGCAGCTATAATTCACCCCTCCACTTT.

The J gene is TRBJ2-1, the V gene TRBV6-4; the match to TRBD2 covers 7 bases. V lost 0 bases to trimming and J lost 8 bases; unmatched junction nucleotides: 7. Germline CDR1 and CDR2: MRHNA and SNTAGT. The CDR3 consists of 15 residues. The CDR3 here is CASSDSWEGRDEQFF. DNA of the CDR3: TGTGCCAGCAGTGACTCGTGGGAGGGCCGAGATGAGCAGTTCTTC.

This chain links TRBV29-1 with TRBJ2-2; D not certain. V shed 4 bases and J shed 7 bases, with 7 bases lying between them. This CDR3 comprises 11 residues. Germline V gene data show CDR1 as SQVTM and CDR2 as ANQGSEA. CDR3 sequence: CSVVSGGELFF. The DNA of the CDR3 is TGCAGCGTTGTCTCGGGCGGGGAGCTGTTTTTT.

V and J are TRBV9 and TRBJ1-4; no reliable D call. The CDR3 totals 14 residues. Per the germline V gene, CDR1 is SGDLS and CDR2 is YYNGEE. Trimming took 0 bases from V and 0 from J, leaving 3 bases between them. The CDR3 region is CASSVGPTNEKLFF. CDR3 sequence (DNA): TGTGCCAGCAGCGTAGGGCCAACTAATGAAAAACTGTTTTTT. The full variable domain, completed using reference TRBV9 and TRBJ1-4, is DSGVTQTPKHLITATGQRVTLRCSPRSGDLSVYWYQQSLDQGLQFLIQYYNGEERAKGNILERFSAQQFPDLHSELNLSSLELGDSALYFCASSVGPTNEKLFFGSGTQLSVL.

CDR3 loop: CASTGEDEQYF. The DNA for the CDR3 is TGTGCATCGACAGGGGAGGACGAGCAGTACTTC. The genes are TRBV30 and TRBJ2-7, with TRBD1 matching over 8 bases. The CDR3 spans 11 residues. Germline V gene lookup returns CDR1 GTSNPN and CDR2 SVGIG (reference sequence).

In its sample, this clone was seen a few times. The chain's CDR3 is CASSLPTFRPTF. DNA of the CDR3: TGTGCCAGCAGCTTACCGACTTTCCGCCCTACCTTC. The chain uses TRBV7-9 and TRBJ1-2, with unresolved D. This CDR3 comprises 12 residues. Germline values: CDR1 SEHNR, CDR2 FQNEAQ (reference sequence). V was cut by 2 bases and J by 14 bases, with 15 bases left in between.

V and J are TRBV21-1 and TRBJ2-7; the table names TRBD2, a call not compared with the DNA. TRBV21-1 is shown as a pseudogene. The CDR3 covers 18 residues. The CDR3 DNA reads as TGTGCCAGCAGCAAAGAGCGGCTAGCGGAAGGTCGCGGGTACGAGCAGTACTTC. This gives the protein CASSKERLAEGRGYEQYF.

The chain is built from TRBV3-1 (or the pseudogene TRBV3-2) and TRBJ2-7; TRBD1 matches 8 bases. CDR3 length: 17 residues. Germline values: CDR1 LGHDT, CDR2 YNNKEL (reference sequence). V lost 3 bases to trimming and J lost 7 bases; unmatched junction nucleotides: 17. CDR3 residues: CASSHPPRDRPGGEQYF. The CDR3 DNA reads TGTGCCAGCAGCCATCCCCCCCGGGACAGGCCAGGGGGAGAGCAGTACTTC.

The rearrangement uses TRBV5-1 and TRBJ2-1, with 11 positions matching TRBD2. Germline V gene lookup returns CDR1 SGHRS and CDR2 YFSETQ. CDR3 length: 19 amino acids. Trimming removed 4 bases from V and 0 bases from J; junction bases left unmatched: 12. CDR3: CASSPTSGSSFTSYNEQFF. CDR3 in DNA: TGCGCCAGCAGCCCAACTAGCGGGAGTTCTTTTACCTCCTACAATGAGCAGTTCTTC. The full variable domain, with the rest looked up from reference TRBV5-1 and TRBJ2-1, is KAGVTQTPRYLIKTRGQQVTLSCSPISGHRSVSWYQQTPGQGLQFLFEYFSETQRNKGNFPGRFSGRQFSNSRSEMNVSTLELGDSALYLCASSPTSGSSFTSYNEQFFGPGTRLTVL.

The chain uses TRBV27 and TRBJ2-1; 10 bases align to TRBD2. Looked up from germline, CDR1 is MNHEY and CDR2 is SMNVEV (reference sequence). V dropped 2 bases and J dropped 9; count of bases not matched to a gene: 10. This CDR3 comprises 16 residues. CDR3 residues: CASSLRSGGVKSEQFF. The CDR3 DNA reads as TGTGCCAGCAGTTTACGCAGCGGGGGGGTTAAGAGTGAGCAGTTCTTC.

This rearrangement joins TRBV30 to TRBJ2-7; 11 bases fit TRBD1. There are 15 residues in the CDR3. V shed 2 bases, J shed 3 bases, and the junction held 6 bases outside the gene matches. Per germline, CDR1 GTSNPN and CDR2 SVGIG (reference sequence). The CDR3 bases are TGTGCCTGGAGTTCCGGGACAGGGGGGATCTACGAGCAGTACTTC. This gives the protein CAWSSGTGGIYEQYF.

The genes are TRBV18 and TRBJ2-6; 8 bases map to TRBD1. The CDR3 has 17 residues. Unmatched junction bases numbered 6, after V lost 5 bases and J lost 0 bases. The germline V gene has CDR1 KGHSH and CDR2 LQKENI. This chain's CDR3 is CASSRDRPGSGANVLTF. CDR3 sequence (DNA): TGTGCCAGCTCAAGGGACAGGCCCGGCTCTGGGGCCAACGTCCTGACTTTC.

The V and J genes are TRBV11-2 and TRBJ2-7; D ambiguous. Trimming took 6 bases from V and 0 from J, leaving 12 bases between them. This CDR3 spans 14 amino acids. Germline V gives CDR1 SGHAT, CDR2 FQNNGV. CDR3 in amino acids: CASSYYRTSYEQYF. The CDR3 DNA reads TGTGCCAGCAGTTACTACCGAACCTCCTACGAGCAGTACTTC.

CDR3 in amino acids: CASSRQAQNTEAFF. The CDR3 DNA follows: TGTGCCAGCAGTAGACAGGCTCAGAACACTGAAGCTTTCTTT. The V and J genes are TRBV2 and TRBJ1-1; D is possibly TRBD1 (6 bases). CDR1 and CDR2 (germline): SNHLY, FYNNEI. The CDR3 consists of 14 residues. The ends were cut back, 5 bases at V and 1 base at J, with 11 bases in the middle.

The rearrangement links TRBV27 to TRBJ1-1; D may be TRBD1 (6 bases). V was trimmed by 2 bases and J by 1 base, leaving 11 bases between them. Germline V gene sequence: CDR1 MNHEY, CDR2 SMNVEV (reference sequence). The CDR3 contains 15 residues. The CDR3: CASSLTGSWNTEAFF. Written as DNA, the CDR3 is TGTGCCAGCAGTTTAACAGGGTCTTGGAACACTGAAGCTTTCTTT.

This chain joins TRBV10-2 and TRBJ2-7, with D unclear. Deletions cut 7 bases from V and 2 bases from J, with 12 bases between. Germline V gives CDR1 WSHSY, CDR2 SAAADI. This CDR3 is built from 13 residues. CDR3 region: CASKVTDTYEQYF. Here the CDR3 DNA reads TGCGCCAGCAAGGTCACAGACACCTACGAGCAGTACTTC.

This chain joins TRBV5-5 and TRBJ1-2; 9 nucleotides line up with TRBD1. The V and J ends lost 4 bases and 2 bases, in that order; junction bases with no gene match: 6. The CDR3 sequence is 15 residues long. The germline V gene encodes CDR1 SGHKS and CDR2 YYEKEE (reference sequence). DNA of the CDR3: TGTGCCAGCAGCCAACGGACAGGGGCCAACTATGGCTACACCTTC. Translating it yields CASSQRTGANYGYTF. Using reference TRBV5-5 and TRBJ1-2 for the parts outside the CDR3, the full variable domain is DAGVTQSPTHLIKTRGQQVTLRCSPISGHKSVSWYQQVLGQGPQFIFQYYEKEERGRGNFPDRFSARQFPNYSSELNVNALLLGDSALYLCASSQRTGANYGYTFGSGTRLTVV.

This clone was picked up a small number of times. The genes are TRBV7-2 and TRBJ2-7; D is perhaps TRBD2 (5 bases). The CDR3 is made up of 14 amino acids. Germline V gene sequence: CDR1 SGHTA, CDR2 FQGNSA. The V end lost 0 bases, the J end lost 3 bases, and 9 bases lay between the germline ends. CDR3 bases: TGTGCCAGCAGCTTAGCTCGGGGAATCTACGAGCAGTACTTC. This sequence encodes CASSLARGIYEQYF. Using reference TRBV7-2 and TRBJ2-7 for the parts outside the CDR3, the full variable domain is GAGVSQSPSNKVTEKGKDVELRCDPISGHTALYWYRQSLGQGLEFLIYFQGNSAPDKSGLPSDRFSAERTGGSVSTLTIQRTQQEDSAVYLCASSLARGIYEQYFGPGTRLTVT.

The J gene is TRBJ1-5, the V gene TRBV6-1, with D perhaps TRBD1 (5 bases). CDR1 and CDR2 from the germline V gene are MNHNS and SASEGT. The CDR3 spans 18 residues. V gave up 3 bases and J gave up 2 bases, with 20 bases separating them. The DNA for the CDR3 is TGTGCCAGCAGTGACGGATCTCTGACAGTCGTGGGCAATCAGCCCCAGCATTTT. It is translated as CASSDGSLTVVGNQPQHF.

The gene calls are TRBV4-2 and TRBJ1-1; no reliable D call. The CDR3 spans 14 residues. With 1 base removed from V and 0 bases from J, the gap between germline ends came to 6 bases. The V gene's germline CDR1 is LGHNA and CDR2 YNFKEQ. Here the CDR3 reads CASSQGALNTEAFF. The CDR3 DNA follows: TGTGCCAGCAGCCAAGGGGCGCTGAACACTGAAGCTTTCTTT.

This clone was recorded only once. V and J are TRBV6-6 and TRBJ1-6; D perhaps matches TRBD1 (5 bases). Germline V gives CDR1 MNHNY, CDR2 SVGAGI (reference sequence). This CDR3 has 14 residues. Trimming left V 2 bases short and J 6 bases short, with 8 bases between. In DNA, the CDR3 is TGTGCCAGCAGTTACAGACAGATTAATTCACCCCTCCACTTT. Encoded protein: CASSYRQINSPLHF.

This clone has only one observation. J is TRBJ2-7 and V is TRBV10-2; D is possibly TRBD2 (6 bases). V was cut by 3 bases and J by 1 base, with 10 bases left in between. Germline V gene data show CDR1 as WSHSY and CDR2 as SAAADI. CDR3 length: 14 residues. This CDR3 reads CASSDTSSSYEQYF. The CDR3, as DNA: TGCGCCAGCAGTGACACTAGCTCTTCCTACGAGCAGTACTTC.

The J gene is TRBJ1-6, the V gene TRBV30; 12 bases map to TRBD1. The length of the CDR3 is 17 residues. V was clipped by 7 bases and J by 6 bases; unmatched bases: 13. Germline CDR1 and CDR2: GTSNPN and SVGIG (reference sequence). CDR3 protein: CAFLTGTGGIGNSPLHF. The DNA for the CDR3 is TGTGCCTTCTTAACCGGGACAGGGGGCATCGGTAATTCACCCCTCCACTTT.